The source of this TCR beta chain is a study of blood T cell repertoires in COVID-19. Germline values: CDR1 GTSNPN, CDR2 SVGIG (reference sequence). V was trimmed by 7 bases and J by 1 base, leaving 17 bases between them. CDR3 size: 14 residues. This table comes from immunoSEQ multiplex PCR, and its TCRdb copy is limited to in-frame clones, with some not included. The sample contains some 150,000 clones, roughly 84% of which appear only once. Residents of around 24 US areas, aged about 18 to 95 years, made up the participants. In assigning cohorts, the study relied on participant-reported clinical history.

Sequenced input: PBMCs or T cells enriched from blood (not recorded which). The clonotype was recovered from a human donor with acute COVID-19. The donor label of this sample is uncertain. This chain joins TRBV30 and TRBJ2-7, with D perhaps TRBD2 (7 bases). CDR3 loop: CASSLQGGSYEQYF. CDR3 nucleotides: TGTGCCTCTTCCTTACAGGGAGGGTCCTACGAGCAGTACTTC.